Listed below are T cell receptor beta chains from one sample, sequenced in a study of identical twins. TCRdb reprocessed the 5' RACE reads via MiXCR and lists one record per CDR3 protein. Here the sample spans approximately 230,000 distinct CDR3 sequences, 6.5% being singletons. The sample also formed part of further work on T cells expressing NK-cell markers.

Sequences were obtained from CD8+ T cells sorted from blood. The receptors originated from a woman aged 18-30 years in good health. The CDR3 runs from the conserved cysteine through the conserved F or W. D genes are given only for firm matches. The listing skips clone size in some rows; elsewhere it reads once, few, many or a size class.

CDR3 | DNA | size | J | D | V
CASSQDGAYEQYF | TGCGCCAGCAGCCAAGATGGGGCCTACGAGCAGTACTTC | few | TRBJ2-7 | . | TRBV4-3
CASSEIWAETQYF | TGCGCCAGCAGTGAGATATGGGCCGAGACCCAGTACTTC | few | TRBJ2-5 | . | TRBV10-2
CASTPFDSQETQYF | TGTGCCAGCACCCCTTTTGACAGTCAAGAGACCCAGTACTTC | many | TRBJ2-5 | . | TRBV7-9
CASSPGQGLTYEQYF | TGTGCCAGCAGCCCAGGACAGGGGCTAACCTACGAGCAGTACTTC | few | TRBJ2-7 | TRBD1 | TRBV6-1
CAISRRTQKETQYF | TGTGCCATCAGCAGACGGACACAGAAAGAGACCCAGTACTTC | many | TRBJ2-5 | . | TRBV10-3
CASSLSTAYEQYF | TGTGCCAGCAGTTTATCGACAGCCTACGAGCAGTACTTC | many | TRBJ2-7 | . | TRBV27
CASSPSSYTGELFF | TGTGCCAGTAGTCCAAGCAGCTACACCGGGGAGCTGTTTTTT | many | TRBJ2-2 | . | TRBV19
CASSFLQGENTEAFF | TGTGCCAGCAGTTTCCTCCAGGGAGAAAACACTGAAGCTTTCTTT | many | TRBJ1-1 | . | TRBV12-3/TRBV12-4
CSARRDYEQFF | TGCAGTGCTCGCAGGGATTATGAGCAGTTCTTC | . | TRBJ2-1 | . | TRBV20-1
CASSESAGSYGYEQFF | TGCGCCAGCAGTGAGTCGGCAGGGTCGTATGGCTATGAGCAGTTCTTC | many | TRBJ2-1 | . | TRBV10-2
CSARLAGGPYEQYF | TGCAGTGCTCGACTAGCGGGAGGGCCCTACGAGCAGTACTTC | . | TRBJ2-7 | TRBD2 | TRBV20-1
CAVGGTSNIQYF | TGTGCCGTTGGAGGGACGTCAAACATTCAGTACTTC | . | TRBJ2-4 | . | TRBV10-3
CASSFTREAFF | TGTGCCAGCAGTTTTACCAGAGAAGCTTTCTTT | many | TRBJ1-1 | . | TRBV12-3/TRBV12-4
CASSPFATNEQFF | TGTGCCAGCAGCCCGTTTGCCACGAATGAGCAGTTCTTC | . | TRBJ2-1 | . | TRBV12-3/TRBV12-4
CASSYTAGGEAFF | TGTGCCAGCAGCTATACCGCCGGGGGTGAAGCTTTCTTT | . | TRBJ1-1 | . | TRBV14
CASSSSGRDNEQFF | TGTGCCAGCAGTTCTAGCGGCCGGGACAATGAGCAGTTCTTC | many | TRBJ2-1 | TRBD2 | TRBV7-9
CASSLEGAGWEQYF | TGCGCCAGCAGCTTGGAAGGCGCGGGATGGGAGCAGTACTTC | few | TRBJ2-7 | . | TRBV5-1
CASSYSSGSQETQYF | TGTGCCAGCAGTTACTCGAGCGGGAGCCAGGAGACCCAGTACTTC | . | TRBJ2-5 | TRBD2 | TRBV6-2/TRBV6-3
CASLSGGYGYTF | TGTGCCAGCCTCTCAGGCGGCTATGGCTACACCTTC | . | TRBJ1-2 | . | TRBV12-3/TRBV12-4
CASSREGTGGMNEQYF | TGCGCCAGCAGCCGCGAGGGGACAGGGGGCATGAACGAGCAGTACTTC | . | TRBJ2-7 | TRBD1 | TRBV5-1
CASSVVDGTYGYTF | TGTGCCAGCAGCGTAGTTGACGGAACCTATGGCTACACCTTC | many | TRBJ1-2 | . | TRBV9
CASSLTSGDNEQFF | TGTGCCAGCAGTTTGACTAGCGGCGACAATGAGCAGTTCTTC | many | TRBJ2-1 | TRBD2 | TRBV12-3/TRBV12-4
CATSPWDSLYEQYF | TGTGCCACCAGCCCCTGGGACAGCCTCTACGAGCAGTACTTC | . | TRBJ2-7 | TRBD1 | TRBV15
CASSLEDRNNQPQHF | TGTGCCAGCAGCTTAGAGGACAGGAACAATCAGCCCCAGCATTTT | few | TRBJ1-5 | TRBD1 | TRBV7-2
CASVPGPNEKLFF | TGTGCCAGCGTCCCGGGACCTAATGAAAAACTGTTTTTT | many | TRBJ1-4 | . | TRBV2
CSVEESNGYTF | TGCAGCGTTGAAGAATCTAACGGCTACACCTTC | few | TRBJ1-2 | . | TRBV29-1
CSAYSDYEQYF | TGCAGCGCCTACAGCGACTACGAGCAGTACTTC | many | TRBJ2-7 | . | TRBV29-1
CARRGPDTGELFF | TGTGCCCGACGGGGGCCGGACACCGGGGAGCTGTTTTTT | few | TRBJ2-2 | . | TRBV2
CASSLVGGPEAFF | TGTGCCAGCAGCTTAGTGGGGGGGCCTGAAGCTTTCTTT | many | TRBJ1-1 | . | TRBV7-2
CASSLYRGEKAEAFF | TGTGCCAGCAGCCTGTACAGGGGGGAGAAGGCTGAAGCTTTCTTT | . | TRBJ1-1 | TRBD1 | TRBV14
CASSLGGLNEKLFF | TGTGCCAGCAGTTTAGGAGGGTTGAATGAAAAACTGTTTTTT | . | TRBJ1-4 | . | TRBV12-3/TRBV12-4
CASSYLAGGEQYF | TGTGCCAGCAGTTATCTAGCGGGAGGCGAGCAGTACTTC | few | TRBJ2-7 | TRBD2 | TRBV27
CASSSVAGGQSDTQYF | TGTGCCAGCAGCTCCGTAGCGGGGGGGCAATCAGATACGCAGTATTTT | few | TRBJ2-3 | TRBD2 | TRBV7-9
CASSSAPLGNQPQHF | TGTGCCAGCAGTTCCGCTCCGTTGGGCAATCAGCCCCAGCATTTT | . | TRBJ1-5 | . | TRBV6-5
CASSGRAQSFFHF | TGTGCCAGCAGTGGCCGGGCCCAGTCATTTTTCCATTTT | . | TRBJ1-5 | . | TRBV2
CASSYPPDTQYF | TGTGCCAGCAGTTACCCCCCAGATACGCAGTATTTT | few | TRBJ2-3 | . | TRBV6-2/TRBV6-3